This T cell receptor (beta chain) was identified during a study of blood T cell repertoires in COVID-19. Study at large: Sample material is recorded as cDNA or gDNA derived from T cells, B-cell-depleted T cells, or PBMCs.

One Seattle source followed patients from active infection through their disease course. Per the study methods: Amplification from reference gene primers served as the basis for estimated nucleated cell counts. TCRdb's copy holds only in-frame clones and misses some; the assay was immunoSEQ multiplex PCR. V, J and clone size are taken as reported in that table, and D and trimming were inferred from the DNA itself. The repertoire holds roughly 480,000 clones, with roughly 87% as singletons. This clone was observed a single time. With 1 base clipped from V and 6 bases from J, the junction kept 5 bases outside the gene matches. Per the germline V gene, CDR1 is SGHTA and CDR2 is FQGTGA. The CDR3 totals 15 residues.

The sequence came from a man younger than 30 with COVID-19, enrolled during active disease. The chain joins TRBV7-3 to TRBJ2-1; 8 nucleotides match TRBD2. Sequencing input: peripheral blood. The CDR3 nucleotides read TGTGCCAGCAGCTTAAACGGGCTAGCGGGCAATGAGCAGTTCTTC. Protein product: CASSLNGLAGNEQFF.